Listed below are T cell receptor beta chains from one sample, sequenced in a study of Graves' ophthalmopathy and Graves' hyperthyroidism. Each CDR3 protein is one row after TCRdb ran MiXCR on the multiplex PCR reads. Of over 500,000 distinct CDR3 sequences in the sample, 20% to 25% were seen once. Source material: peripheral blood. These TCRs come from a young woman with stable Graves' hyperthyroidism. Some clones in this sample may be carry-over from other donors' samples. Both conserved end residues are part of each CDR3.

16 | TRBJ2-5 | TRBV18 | CASSPPSTGTARTQYF
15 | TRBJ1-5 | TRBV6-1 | CASRSGQYSNQPQHF
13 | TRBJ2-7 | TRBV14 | CASSPSGHYEQYF
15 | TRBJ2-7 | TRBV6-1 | CASSEWGSDGYEQYF
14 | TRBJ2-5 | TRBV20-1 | CSAKVSGRFETQYF
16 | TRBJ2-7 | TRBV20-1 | CSARGTKQVSSYEQYF
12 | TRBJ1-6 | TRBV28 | CASSLGAQLLHF
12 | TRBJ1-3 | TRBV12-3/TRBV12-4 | CASSLPENTIYF
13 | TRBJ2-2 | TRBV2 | CASTSRDRGELFF
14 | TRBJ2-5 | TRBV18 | CASSPASGQETQYF
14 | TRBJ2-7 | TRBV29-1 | CSVEDRQGTYEQYF
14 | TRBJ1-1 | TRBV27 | CTSSFRGFDTEAFF
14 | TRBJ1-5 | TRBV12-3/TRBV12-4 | CASSPRTVNQPQHF
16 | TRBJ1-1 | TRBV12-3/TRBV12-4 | CASSLAPLKRVTEAFF
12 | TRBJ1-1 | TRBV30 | CAWSAGRREAFF
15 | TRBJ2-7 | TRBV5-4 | CASSAFSGTTYEQYF
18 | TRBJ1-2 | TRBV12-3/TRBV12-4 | CASTKPDREDPSNYGYTF
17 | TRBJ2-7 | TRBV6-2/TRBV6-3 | CASQNPPGQGDSYEQYF
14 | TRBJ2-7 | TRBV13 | CASSPPTGNYEQYF
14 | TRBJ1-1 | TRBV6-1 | CASSRTGGNTEAFF
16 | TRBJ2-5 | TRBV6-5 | CASSYIASGVRETQYF
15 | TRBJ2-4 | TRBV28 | CASRAGTGSKNIKYF
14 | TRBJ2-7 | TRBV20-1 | CSASPPSDDYEQYF
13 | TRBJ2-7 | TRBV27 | CASSLGGVHEQYF
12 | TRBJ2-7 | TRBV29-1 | CSVNSPPREQYF
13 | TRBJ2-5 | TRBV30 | CAWTGGPSETQYF